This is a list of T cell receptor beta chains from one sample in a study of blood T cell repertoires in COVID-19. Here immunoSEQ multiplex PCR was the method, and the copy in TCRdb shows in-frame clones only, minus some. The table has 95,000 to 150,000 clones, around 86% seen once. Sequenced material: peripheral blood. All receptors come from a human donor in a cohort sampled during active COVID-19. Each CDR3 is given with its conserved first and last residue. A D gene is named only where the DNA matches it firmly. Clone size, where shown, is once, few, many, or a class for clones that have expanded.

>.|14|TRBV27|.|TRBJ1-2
TGTGCCAGCAGTTTGAGAGAAGGGGTTGGGGGCTACACCTTC
CASSLREGVGGYTF
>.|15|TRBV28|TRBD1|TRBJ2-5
TGTGCCAGCAGTTTATTCCCAGGGGGCGAAGAGACCCAGTACTTC
CASSLFPGGEETQYF
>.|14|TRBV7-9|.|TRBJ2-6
TGTGCCAGCAGCCTCGCGGTCGGGGCCAACGTCCTGACTTTC
CASSLAVGANVLTF
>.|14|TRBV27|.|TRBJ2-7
TGTGCCAGCCGGCTTGGGCAGGGAATCTACGAGCAGTACTTC
CASRLGQGIYEQYF
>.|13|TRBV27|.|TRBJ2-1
TGTGCCAGCGGGAGAGAGTCCTACAATGAGCAGTTCTTC
CASGRESYNEQFF
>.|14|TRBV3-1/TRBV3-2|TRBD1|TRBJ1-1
TGTGCCAGCAGCCAACGGACAGGGATACACATGGCTTTCTTT
CASSQRTGIHMAFF
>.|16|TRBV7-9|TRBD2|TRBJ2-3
TGTGCCAGCAGCTTACCGGGACTAGCGGGAGCGGATACGCAGTATTTT
CASSLPGLAGADTQYF
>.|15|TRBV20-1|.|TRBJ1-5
TGCAGTGCTAGTACGGACAGACCGGCCAATCAGCCCCAGCATTTT
CSASTDRPANQPQHF
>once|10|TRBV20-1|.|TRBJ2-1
TGCAGTGCTACAGGGTTCGAGCAGTTCTTC
CSATGFEQFF
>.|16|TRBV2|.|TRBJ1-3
TGTGCCAGCAGTGACTGGGCAGGTCCCTCTGGAAACACCATATATTTT
CASSDWAGPSGNTIYF
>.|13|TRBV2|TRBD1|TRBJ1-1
TGTGCCAGCAGATGGACAGGGAACACTGAAGCTTTCTTT
CASRWTGNTEAFF
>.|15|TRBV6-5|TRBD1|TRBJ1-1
TGTGCCAGCAGACCGTGGACAGGAGGAGAAACTGAAGCTTTCTTT
CASRPWTGGETEAFF
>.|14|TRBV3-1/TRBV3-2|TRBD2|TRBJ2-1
TGTGCCAGCAGCTCGGGGGGTAGCTACAATGAGCAGTTCTTC
CASSSGGSYNEQFF
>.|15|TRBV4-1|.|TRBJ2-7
TGCGCCAGCAGCCAGACCGGGACTCAATCCTACGAGCAGTACTTC
CASSQTGTQSYEQYF
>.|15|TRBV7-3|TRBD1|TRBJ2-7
TGTGCCAGCAGCTTAAACCGACAGGGGGCCGGCGAGCAGTACTTC
CASSLNRQGAGEQYF
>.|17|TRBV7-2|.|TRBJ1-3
TGTGCCAGCAGCTTACTCGTCGGTGGGCAGGGTGGAAACACCATATATTTT
CASSLLVGGQGGNTIYF
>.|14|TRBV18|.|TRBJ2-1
TGTGCCAGCTCAGGGCCGAACGCTAACAATGAGCAGTTCTTC
CASSGPNANNEQFF
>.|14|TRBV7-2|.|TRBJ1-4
TGTGCCAGCAGCTCGACAGGACCTAATGAAAAACTGTTTTTT
CASSSTGPNEKLFF
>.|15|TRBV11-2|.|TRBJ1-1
TGTGCCAGCAGCTTTATGAGCGGGGATCACACTGAAGCTTTCTTT
CASSFMSGDHTEAFF
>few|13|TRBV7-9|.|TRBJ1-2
TGTGCCAGCAGCTACCAGGGGACCTATGGCTACACCTTC
CASSYQGTYGYTF
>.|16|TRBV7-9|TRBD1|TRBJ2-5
TGTGCCAAGGCGGAAATTCGGACAGGATCGGACGAGACCCAGTACTTC
CAKAEIRTGSDETQYF
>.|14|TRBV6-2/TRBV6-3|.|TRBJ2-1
TGTGCCAGCAGTTACCGGAGCCAGGGCAATGAGCAGTTCTTC
CASSYRSQGNEQFF
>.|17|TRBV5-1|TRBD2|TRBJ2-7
TGCGCCAGCAGCTTGACCGGGACTAGCGGGGTCTCCTACGAGCAGTACTTC
CASSLTGTSGVSYEQYF
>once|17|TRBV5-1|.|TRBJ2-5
TGCGCCAGCAGACACTCGCCTGTAGCGGAAACCCAAGAGACCCAGTACTTC
CASRHSPVAETQETQYF
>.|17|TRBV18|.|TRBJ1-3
TGTGCCAGCTCACCATTTTCAGGTTTGGGCTCTGGAAACACCATATATTTT
CASSPFSGLGSGNTIYF
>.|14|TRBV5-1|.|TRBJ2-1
TGCGCCAGCAGCTTGGGGACAGTAAAAAATGAGCAGTTCTTC
CASSLGTVKNEQFF
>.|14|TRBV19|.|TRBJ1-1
TGTGCCAGTAGTATAGACAGGGGCAGCACTGAAGCTTTCTTT
CASSIDRGSTEAFF
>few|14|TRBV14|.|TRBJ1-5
TGTGCCAGCAGCCAATCAGGGCTCGATCAGCCCCAGCATTTT
CASSQSGLDQPQHF
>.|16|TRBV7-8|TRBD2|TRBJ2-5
TGTGCCAGCAGCTTATCAGCCAGCGGGGGTCCAGAGACCCAGTACTTC
CASSLSASGGPETQYF
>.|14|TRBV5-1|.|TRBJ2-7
TGCGCCAGCAGCTTTACCGGGACACAATACGAGCAGTACTTC
CASSFTGTQYEQYF
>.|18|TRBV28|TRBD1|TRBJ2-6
TGTGCCAGCAGTAATGGACCCGGGACAGGAGCTGGGGCCAACGTCCTGACTTTC
CASSNGPGTGAGANVLTF
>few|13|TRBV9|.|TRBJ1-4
TGTGCCAGCAGCGTAAACCGGGACTCTAAACTGTTTTTT
CASSVNRDSKLFF
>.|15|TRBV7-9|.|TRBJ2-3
TGTGCCAGCAGCTTAGACGGGAGAAGCACAGATACGCAGTATTTT
CASSLDGRSTDTQYF
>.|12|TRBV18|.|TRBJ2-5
TGTGCCAGCTCAGCGTACCAAGAGACCCAGTACTTC
CASSAYQETQYF
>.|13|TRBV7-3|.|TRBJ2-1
TGTGCCAGCAGCTTATCTTCGGGAAATGAGCAGTTCTTC
CASSLSSGNEQFF
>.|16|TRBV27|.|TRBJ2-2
TGTGCCAGCAGACCTCCTCGCGGGGCCTACACCGGGGAGCTGTTTTTT
CASRPPRGAYTGELFF
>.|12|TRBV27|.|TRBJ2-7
TGTGCCAGCAGTTTATCCGGGTACGAGCAGTACTTC
CASSLSGYEQYF
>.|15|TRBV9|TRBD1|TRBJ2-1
TGTGCCAGCAGCGTAGTAGGGACAGGGAACAATGAGCAGTTCTTC
CASSVVGTGNNEQFF
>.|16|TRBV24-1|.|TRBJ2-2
TGTGCCACCAGTGATTTGCCAGGGGCGAACACCGGGGAGCTGTTTTTT
CATSDLPGANTGELFF
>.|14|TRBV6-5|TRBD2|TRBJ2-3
TGTGCCAGCCCCTTCGGGAGGGGAACAGATACGCAGTATTTT
CASPFGRGTDTQYF
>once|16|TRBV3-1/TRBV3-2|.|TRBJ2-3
TGTGCCAGCAGCCAAGGGCGGTCCCTCTACACAGATACGCAGTATTTT
CASSQGRSLYTDTQYF
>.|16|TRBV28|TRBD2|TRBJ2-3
TGTGCCAGCAGTCCAAGACTAGCGGGAGTAAAAGATACGCAGTATTTT
CASSPRLAGVKDTQYF
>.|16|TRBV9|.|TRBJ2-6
TGTGCCAGCAGCCCCCAAGGGGGCTCTGGGGCCAACGTCCTGACTTTC
CASSPQGGSGANVLTF
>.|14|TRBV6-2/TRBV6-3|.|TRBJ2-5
TGTGCCAGCAGTCCCCGGACAGCCGAAGAGACCCAGTACTTC
CASSPRTAEETQYF
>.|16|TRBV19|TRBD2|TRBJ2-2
TGTGCCTCCCGGACTAGCGCTAGCGGAGGCACCGGGGAGCTGTTTTTT
CASRTSASGGTGELFF
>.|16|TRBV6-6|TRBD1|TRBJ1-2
TGTGCCAGCAGTCCAATCCCCTTGGGACAGGAAAATGGCTACACCTTC
CASSPIPLGQENGYTF
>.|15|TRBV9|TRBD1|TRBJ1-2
TGTGCCAGCAGCCCCGGACAGGGTTGGGGTTCCGGCTACACCTTC
CASSPGQGWGSGYTF
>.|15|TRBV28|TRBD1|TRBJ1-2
TGTGCCAGCAGTCTATATACAGGGGGTGGCGGTGGCTACACCTTC
CASSLYTGGGGGYTF
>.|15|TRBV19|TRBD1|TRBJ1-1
TGTGCCAGTAGTATGGACAGGGGGCTGGGCACTGAAGCTTTCTTT
CASSMDRGLGTEAFF
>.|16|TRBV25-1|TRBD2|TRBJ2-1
TGTGCCAGCAGTGATCCCACTAGCGGGAGGAGGAATGAGCAGTTCTTC
CASSDPTSGRRNEQFF
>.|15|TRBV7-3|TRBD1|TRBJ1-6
TGTGCCAGCAGCTTAAGTACAGGGGGTAATTCACCCCTCCACTTT
CASSLSTGGNSPLHF
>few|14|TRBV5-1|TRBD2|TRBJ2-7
TGCGCCAGCAGTGAAGCGGGAGTTGGCTACGAGCAGTACTTC
CASSEAGVGYEQYF
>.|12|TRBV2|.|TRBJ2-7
TGTGCCAGCAGTCAACAGGGTGGTCAGCAGTACTTC
CASSQQGGQQYF
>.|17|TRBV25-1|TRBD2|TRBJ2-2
TGTGCCAGCATAAGCGGGAGGGAGAATTGGTCCGCCGGGGAGCTGTTTTTT
CASISGRENWSAGELFF
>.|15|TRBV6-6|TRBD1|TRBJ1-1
TGTGCCAGCACATCAGGGGGAACTTTGAACACTGAAGCTTTCTTT
CASTSGGTLNTEAFF
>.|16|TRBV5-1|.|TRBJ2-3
TGCGCCAGCAGCTCGGAGGGGGCCCGAACGGGAGATACGCAGTATTTT
CASSSEGARTGDTQYF
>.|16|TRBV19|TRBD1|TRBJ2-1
TGTGCCAGTAGTATTGTAACGGGGACAGGGGGCGAATCGCAGTTCTTC
CASSIVTGTGGESQFF
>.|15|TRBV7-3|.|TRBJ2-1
TGTGCCAGCAGCTTATCAGGGAACTCCTACAATGAGCAGTTCTTC
CASSLSGNSYNEQFF
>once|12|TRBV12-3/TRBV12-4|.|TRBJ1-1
TGTGCCAGCAGGTCACAGGGCACTGAAGCTTTCTTT
CASRSQGTEAFF
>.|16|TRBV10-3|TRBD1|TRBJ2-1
TGTGCCATCAGTGAAACTGGACAGGGTTCCTCCAATGAGCAGTTCTTC
CAISETGQGSSNEQFF